The 23 T cell receptor beta chains reported below all come from one sample, sequenced in a study of cytomegalovirus exposure and HLA in healthy donors. Researchers ran the PCR with 60 Vbeta and 13 Jbeta primers. Clones were read by immunoSEQ multiplex PCR, and TCRdb kept only the in-frame ones, dropping some. This sample yields about 170,000 clones, of which more than 75% are seen a single time; roughly 2.2% belongs to the top ten. The sequenced material came from PBMCs. Source of these receptors: a man between 18 and 35 years old in good health and CMV-seropositive.

This sequence joins TRBV5-1 and TRBJ2-7; D is possibly TRBD2 (6 bases). V lost 7 bases to trimming and J lost 2 bases, with 19 bases between them. Germline lookup yields CDR1 SGHRS and CDR2 YFSETQ. The CDR3 contains 15 residues. For the CDR3, the DNA is TGCGCCAGCGTCTCCGGGACTCGGAGACCCTACGAGCAGTACTTC. Its translation: CASVSGTRRPYEQYF.

V is TRBV11-3 and J is TRBJ2-3; 7 bases line up with TRBD1. V lost 5 bases, J lost 4 bases, and 6 bases stayed unmatched. This CDR3 region has 14 residues. CDR1 and CDR2 from the germline V gene are SGHNT and YENEEA. In DNA form, the CDR3 reads TGTGCCAGCAGCACCCGACAGGGTGCAGATACGCAGTATTTT. Amino acid sequence: CASSTRQGADTQYF. Using reference TRBV11-3 and TRBJ2-3 for the parts outside the CDR3, the full variable domain is EAGVVQSPRYKIIEKKQPVAFWCNPISGHNTLYWYLQNLGQGPELLIRYENEEAVDDSQLPKDRFSAERLKGVDSTLKIQPAELGDSAVYLCASSTRQGADTQYFGPGTRLTVL.

The CDR3 sequence is CASTGTLNQPQHF. The CDR3 coding sequence is TGTGCCAGCACCGGGACATTGAATCAGCCCCAGCATTTT. The chain carries TRBV2 and TRBJ1-5; a weak D match, TRBD1 (6 bases). Trimming stripped 7 bases from V and 4 bases from J, with 11 bases between. Germline V gives CDR1 SNHLY, CDR2 FYNNEI. This CDR3 is 13 amino acids long.

V and J are TRBV5-1 and TRBJ2-2; 7 positions match TRBD1. V lost 2 bases to trimming and J lost 4 bases; unmatched junction nucleotides: 23. Germline V gene data show CDR1 as SGHRS and CDR2 as YFSETQ. This CDR3 has 21 amino acids. The CDR3 sequence: CASSLQRMTNRQGRATGELFF. The CDR3 nucleotides are TGCGCCAGCAGCTTACAACGCATGACAAATCGACAGGGTAGGGCCACCGGGGAGCTGTTTTTT.

The genes are TRBV13 and TRBJ1-2; the match to TRBD1 covers 7 bases. V gave up 4 bases and J gave up 6 bases; unmatched junction bases: 11. The CDR3 sequence is 15 residues long. Germline CDR1 is PRHDT and CDR2 is FYEKMQ (reference sequence). The CDR3 DNA is TGTGCCAGCAGCTCGTCAGGGGGGAGTTATCATGGCTACACCTTC. It is translated as CASSSSGGSYHGYTF.

The rearrangement uses TRBV7-2 and TRBJ2-7; D gene uncertain. CDR3 length: 12 residues. The germline V gene has CDR1 SGHTA and CDR2 FQGNSA. Trimming removed 3 bases from V and 3 bases from J, with 6 bases in between. The CDR3 spells CASSFGLYEQYF. CDR3 DNA: TGTGCCAGCAGCTTCGGTCTCTACGAGCAGTACTTC.

This chain joins TRBV7-9 and TRBJ2-7; TRBD1 aligns across 9 bases. The CDR3 totals 14 residues. The V and J ends lost 4 bases and 5 bases, in that order; junction bases with no gene match: 6. CDR1 and CDR2 (germline): SEHNR, FQNEAQ (reference sequence). Here the CDR3 DNA reads TGTGCCAGCAGCTCCGGGACAGGGATCCACGAGCAGTACTTC. Its protein product is CASSSGTGIHEQYF. Variable domain in full (rest from reference TRBV7-9 and TRBJ2-7): DTGVSQNPRHKITKRGQNVTFRCDPISEHNRLYWYRQTLGQGPEFLTYFQNEAQLEKSRLLSDRFSAERPKGSFSTLEIQRTEQGDSAMYLCASSSGTGIHEQYFGPGTRLTVT.

DNA of the CDR3: TGTGCCAGCAGGGGGCCCAGCTCCTACGAGCAGTACTTC. Translation: CASRGPSSYEQYF. The V and J genes are TRBV11-2 and TRBJ2-7; D perhaps matches TRBD1 (5 bases). This CDR3 has 13 residues. CDR1 and CDR2 (germline): SGHAT, FQNNGV. Trimming left V 6 bases short and J 0 bases short, with 9 bases between. Full variable domain (rest looked up from reference TRBV11-2 and TRBJ2-7): EAGVAQSPRYKIIEKRQSVAFWCNPISGHATLYWYQQILGQGPKLLIQFQNNGVVDDSQLPKDRFSAERLKGVDSTLKIQPAKLEDSAVYLCASRGPSSYEQYFGPGTRLTVT.

This clone was detected once. The chain carries TRBV11-2 and TRBJ2-5; TRBD2 is a possible D gene (6 bases). Germline loops: CDR1 SGHAT, CDR2 FQNNGV. The V and J ends lost 5 bases and 7 bases respectively, with 14 bases between them. The CDR3 extends over 13 amino acids. The CDR3 protein is CASSAFDGGTQYF. The CDR3 DNA is TGTGCCAGCAGCGCCTTTGACGGGGGGACCCAGTACTTC.

V and J are TRBV11-3 and TRBJ1-1; TRBD1 aligns across 9 bases. After removal of 9 bases from V and 4 bases from J, the junction contained 9 bases not matched to a gene. Germline CDR1 and CDR2: SGHNT and YENEEA. This CDR3 is 14 amino acids long. The CDR3 loop reads CASIQRTGATEAFF. CDR3 bases: TGTGCCAGTATTCAACGGACAGGGGCCACTGAAGCTTTCTTT.

As DNA, the CDR3 is TGCGCCAGCAGCAACCCTTCAGGGGGCGGCAATTCACCCCTCCACTTT. Residues: CASSNPSGGGNSPLHF. The J gene is TRBJ1-6, the V gene TRBV5-1, with 8 bases aligning to TRBD1. V was pared by 4 bases and J by 7 bases, with 10 bases of the junction left unmatched. This CDR3 comprises 16 residues. Germline V gene data show CDR1 as SGHRS and CDR2 as YFSETQ.

The V call is TRBV5-1, the J call TRBJ2-5, with 7 bases lining up with TRBD2. Germline CDR1 reads SGHRS; CDR2 reads YFSETQ. The CDR3 covers 16 residues. V shed 1 base and J 2 bases; nucleotides not matched to a gene: 8. CDR3 protein: CASSLKAGIEQETQYF. CDR3 in DNA: TGCGCCAGCAGCTTGAAAGCGGGGATAGAACAAGAGACCCAGTACTTC.

The V gene is TRBV11-3, the J gene TRBJ2-7, with D possibly being TRBD1 (6 bases). CDR1 is SGHNT and CDR2 is YENEEA in the germline V gene. V lost 5 bases to trimming and J lost 3 bases, with 17 bases between them. The CDR3 runs 15 residues. The CDR3, as DNA: TGTGCCAGCAGCAAACAGGGAGCATTCAACTACGAGCAGTACTTC. This codes for CASSKQGAFNYEQYF.

The chain couples TRBV5-4 to TRBJ1-4, with no clear D. Per the germline V gene, CDR1 is SGHNT and CDR2 is YYREEE (reference sequence). CDR3 length equals 13 residues. Trimming left V 0 bases short and J 7 bases short, with 7 bases between. CDR3 in DNA: TGTGCCAGCAGCTTGGGACGGAGTGAAAAACTGTTTTTT. Protein product: CASSLGRSEKLFF.

The gene calls are TRBV7-3 and TRBJ1-4; perhaps TRBD1 as D (5 bases). This CDR3 has 15 residues. V was shortened by 5 bases and J by 5 bases, with 15 bases between the two germline ends. The V gene's germline CDR1 is SGHTA and CDR2 FQGTGA. The CDR3 nucleotides are TGTGCCAGCAGCCCAACTGGGACTGGAAATGAAAAACTGTTTTTT. The encoded protein is CASSPTGTGNEKLFF.

The chain joins TRBV10-1 to TRBJ2-7; TRBD1 agrees at 8 bases. In germline, CDR1 is WNHNN, CDR2 SYGVQD (reference sequence). The ends lost 10 bases at V and 2 bases at J; junction bases unmatched: 10. This CDR3 has 14 amino acids. CDR3 in DNA: TGCGCCATCACCGACAGGGGCCAGACCTACGAGCAGTACTTC. Its translation is CAITDRGQTYEQYF.

This chain joins TRBV7-7 and TRBJ2-2, with D maybe TRBD1 (6 bases). The CDR3 consists of 14 residues. V was shortened by 3 bases and J by 4 bases, with 9 bases between the two germline ends. The V gene's germline CDR1 is SSHAT and CDR2 FNYEAQ (reference sequence). CDR3: CASSLGTSTGELFF. CDR3 bases: TGTGCCAGCAGCTTGGGGACATCCACCGGGGAGCTGTTTTTT.

For this clone: Other DNA sequences from this sample encode an identical CDR3 as well. The rearrangement joins TRBV10-3 to TRBJ2-7; TRBD1 agrees at 7 bases. The CDR3 totals 14 residues. V gave up 3 bases and J gave up 4 bases; unmatched junction bases: 6. Germline lookup yields CDR1 ENHRY and CDR2 SYGVKD. CDR3: CAISDGRGRYEQYF. As DNA, the CDR3 is TGTGCCATCAGTGATGGTAGGGGGCGATACGAGCAGTACTTC.

This chain links TRBV5-8 with TRBJ1-5; a weak D match, TRBD1 (5 bases). The CDR3 totals 13 residues. V was pared by 4 bases and J by 7 bases, with 12 bases between. Per germline, CDR1 SGHTS and CDR2 YDEGEE. CDR3 sequence reads: CASSARAGQPQHF. In nucleotides, the CDR3 is TGTGCCAGCAGCGCCAGGGCAGGCCAGCCCCAGCATTTT.

This clone was counted once. The V gene is TRBV11-3, the J gene TRBJ2-2; possible D gene TRBD1, 6 bases. Looked up from germline, CDR1 is SGHNT and CDR2 is YENEEA. This CDR3 is built from 13 residues. With 3 bases removed from V and 8 bases from J, the gap between germline ends came to 10 bases. CDR3 in amino acids: CASSLATGGELFF. In nucleotides, the CDR3 is TGTGCCAGCAGCTTGGCTACAGGGGGGGAGCTGTTTTTT.

Comments on this clone: Germline is not matched at one junction end, which may reflect a read error. This chain uses TRBV11-1 with TRBJ1-1, with TRBD1 identical over 9 bases. Germline values: CDR1 SGHAT, CDR2 FQDESV (reference sequence). The CDR3 is made up of 16 amino acids. The CDR3 protein is CAGSRGYVTGGTEAFF. The CDR3 DNA reads TGTGCCGGCAGCCGGGGGTACGTGACAGGGGGCACTGAAGCTTTCTTT.

The chain employs TRBV5-6 and TRBJ2-1; D is perhaps TRBD2 (6 bases). Germline V lookup: CDR1 SGHDT, CDR2 YYEEEE. The CDR3 covers 16 residues. V dropped 4 bases and J dropped 9 bases, with 23 bases sitting between them. In DNA, the CDR3 is TGTGCCAGCAGCCCGGTCCCGTCCGGCGGGGTCGGTGAGCAGTTCTTC. It yields the protein CASSPVPSGGVGEQFF.

This clone turned up a few times. J is TRBJ2-1 and V is TRBV5-1; D is possibly TRBD2 (5 bases). Looked up from germline, CDR1 is SGHRS and CDR2 is YFSETQ. Deletions cut 2 bases from V and 5 bases from J, with 11 bases between. The CDR3 runs to 14 residues. In DNA form, the CDR3 reads TGCGCCAGCAGCTTCCCTTGGGAGAACAATGAGCAGTTCTTC. It is translated as CASSFPWENNEQFF.